This is a list of T cell receptor beta chains from one sample in a study of Tregs in tolerant kidney transplant recipients. Some clones are missing from TCRdb's copy, which holds only in-frame ones; the method was immunoSEQ multiplex PCR. Here the sample spans hundreds of thousands of clones, around 82% being singletons. Sequencing used CD4+ T cells from blood. Source of these receptors: a human donor in good health. Both conserved end residues are part of each CDR3. Each record gives: J gene, D gene, V gene, clone size, CDR3 DNA, CDR3 protein. The D gene is left open where the match is weak. Some rows mark clone size as missing; the rest say once, few, many or name a class of expanded clone.

TRBJ2-1	NA	TRBV20-1	NA	TGCACGAGTTTATCCTACAATGAGCAGTTCTTC	CTSLSYNEQFF
TRBJ1-2	TRBD1	TRBV29-1	NA	TGCAGCGCCCTACAGGGGGCAGGCTATGGCTACACCTTC	CSALQGAGYGYTF
TRBJ2-7	NA	TRBV6-1	NA	TGTGCCAGCAGTGACAATGAGGTGAGGGAGCAGTACTTC	CASSDNEVREQYF
TRBJ1-6	NA	TRBV4-1	NA	TGCGCCAGCAGCCAAGTCAGACAGATTCATAATTCACCCCTCCACTTT	CASSQVRQIHNSPLHF
TRBJ1-1	NA	TRBV21-1	NA	TGTGCCAGCAGCAAAGCGGAGGGGGTGAACACTGAAGCTTTCTTT	CASSKAEGVNTEAFF
TRBJ2-7	NA	TRBV14	NA	TGTGCCAGCAGCCAAGGGGGATTTCCCCACGGGCAGTACTTC	CASSQGGFPHGQYF
TRBJ1-1	TRBD1	TRBV6-5	few	TGTGCCAGCAGGGGCAGGGGGCGTGAAGCTTTCTTT	CASRGRGREAFF
TRBJ2-3	TRBD2	TRBV5-1	NA	TGCGCCAGCGGGACTAGCGGGGGGGCGATAGATACGCAGTATTTT	CASGTSGGAIDTQYF
TRBJ1-1	NA	TRBV20-1	NA	TGCAGTGCTAGAGGGAACACTGAAGCTTTCTTT	CSARGNTEAFF
TRBJ2-1	NA	TRBV10-2	NA	TGCGCCAGCAGTGAGTCGACGGCGACGGGGGAGCAGTTCTTC	CASSESTATGEQFF
TRBJ2-3	TRBD2	TRBV30	NA	TGTGCCTGGAGCGTCGGACTAGCGGGGGCAGCGGATACGCAGTATTTT	CAWSVGLAGAADTQYF
TRBJ1-2	NA	TRBV2	few	TGTGCCAGCAGTGAGCGAGGCTACACCTTC	CASSERGYTF
TRBJ2-1	NA	TRBV7-2	NA	TGTGCCAGCAGCTTAGCTTCTATGCGGGCTAGCGTCAATGAGCAGTTCTTC	CASSLASMRASVNEQFF
TRBJ1-1	NA	TRBV28	few	TGTGCCAGCAGGCCCGTCGCGGGGAACACTGAAGCTTTCTTT	CASRPVAGNTEAFF
TRBJ2-1	TRBD1	TRBV15	once	TGTGCCACCACAACAGGGGCGGCTTTCTTCTCCTACAATGAGCAGTTCTTC	CATTTGAAFFSYNEQFF
TRBJ1-4	NA	TRBV7-7	NA	TGTGCCAGCAGCTTATTCCCGGGGGAGGGGGAAAAACTGTTTTTT	CASSLFPGEGEKLFF
TRBJ2-1	NA	TRBV9	NA	TGTGCCAGCAGCCGGCGTTTAAATGAGCAGTTCTTC	CASSRRLNEQFF
TRBJ2-2	NA	TRBV5-6	NA	TGTGCCAGCAGCTTTTCAAAACGAGAAGCGAACACCGGGGAGCTGTTTTTT	CASSFSKREANTGELFF
TRBJ1-4	NA	TRBV18	few	TGTGCCAGCTCATCAACACAGGGAAAACTGTTTTTT	CASSSTQGKLFF
TRBJ2-7	TRBD1	TRBV6-1	NA	TGTGCCAGCAGGACCGGGACAGGAGAATCCTACGAGCAGTACTTC	CASRTGTGESYEQYF
TRBJ2-4	TRBD1	TRBV5-4	NA	TGTGCCAGCAGCTTCTTGCAGGGGGCTGCCAAAAACATTCAGTACTTC	CASSFLQGAAKNIQYF
TRBJ2-7	TRBD1	TRBV10-3	NA	TGTGCCATCTCTGGACAGGGGAGGAGCCACGAGCAGTACTTC	CAISGQGRSHEQYF
TRBJ2-6	TRBD1	TRBV5-6	once	TGTGCCAGCAGCGTCGGGACAGGGCGCTCTGGGGCCAACGTCCTGACTTTC	CASSVGTGRSGANVLTF